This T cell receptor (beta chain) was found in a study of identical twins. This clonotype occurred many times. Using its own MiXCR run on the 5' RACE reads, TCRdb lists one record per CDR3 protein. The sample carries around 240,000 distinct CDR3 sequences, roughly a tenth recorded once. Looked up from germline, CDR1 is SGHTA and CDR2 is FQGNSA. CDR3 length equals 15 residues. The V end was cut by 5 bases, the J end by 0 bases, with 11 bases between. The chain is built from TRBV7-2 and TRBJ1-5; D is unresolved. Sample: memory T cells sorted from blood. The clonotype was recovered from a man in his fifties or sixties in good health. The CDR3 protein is CASSVSTDSNQPQHF. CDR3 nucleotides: TGTGCCAGCAGCGTGTCGACGGATAGCAATCAGCCCCAGCATTTT.